The present T cell receptor (beta chain) was sequenced within a study of tumor-infiltrating lymphocytes in primary liver carcinoma. General observations from the study: Blood had a significantly lower top-250-clone fraction than tumors did (p = 0.039).

For each extraction, RNA and DNA were obtained together from about 21-30 mg of unsorted bulk tissue. Every tumor sample held more than 75% viable tumor cells. As to this clonotype: Its target is unknown.

The investigators made TCR beta cDNA from 400 to 550 ng total RNA, using a constant-region primer. Libraries for TCR beta were built through three nested multiplex PCR rounds, which together made up a slightly modified ARM-PCR procedure. Both of the initial two PCR rounds ran for about 11 cycles and employed TRBV1-TRBV30 forward primers alongside a C-beta reverse primer. TCRdb re-called the multiplex PCR reads with MiXCR, one entry per CDR3 protein. The table lists about 64,000 distinct CDR3 sequences, roughly two thirds of them singletons, with roughly 40% in the top ten. This CDR3 has 15 residues. V lost 8 bases to trimming and J lost 4 bases; unmatched junction nucleotides: 12. The germline gives CDR1 SQVTM, CDR2 ANQGSEA.

The clonotype was recovered from a middle-aged man with primary liver carcinoma and hepatitis B virus infection. Sequencing used liver tumor tissue from sampling region 4. Subset specified: tumor region T4, right-lateral pole. This sequence joins TRBV29-1 and TRBJ2-5, with TRBD1 identical over 11 bases. CDR3 nucleotides: TGCAGCATCGAAGCGGACAGGGGGCGAGCAGAGACCCAGTACTTC. This translates into CSIEADRGRAETQYF. Looking up the rest from reference TRBV29-1 and TRBJ2-5 gives the full variable domain: SAVISQKPSRDICQRGTSLTIQCQVDSQVTMMFWYRQQPGQSLTLIATANQGSEATYESGFVIDKFPISRPNLTFSTLTVSNMSPEDSSIYLCSIEADRGRAETQYFGPGTRLLVL.